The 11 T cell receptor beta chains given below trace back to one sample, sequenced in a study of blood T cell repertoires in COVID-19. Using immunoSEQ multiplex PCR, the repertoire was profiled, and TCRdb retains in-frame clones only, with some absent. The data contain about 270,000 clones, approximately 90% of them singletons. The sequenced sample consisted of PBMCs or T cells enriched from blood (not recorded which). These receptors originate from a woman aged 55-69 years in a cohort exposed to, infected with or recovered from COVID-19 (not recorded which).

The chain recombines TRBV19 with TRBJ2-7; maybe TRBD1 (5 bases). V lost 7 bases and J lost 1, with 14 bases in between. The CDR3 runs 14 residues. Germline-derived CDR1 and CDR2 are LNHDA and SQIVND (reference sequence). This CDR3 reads CASTSGKESYEQYF. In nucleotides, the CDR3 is TGTGCCAGTACCTCAGGGAAGGAGTCCTACGAGCAGTACTTC.

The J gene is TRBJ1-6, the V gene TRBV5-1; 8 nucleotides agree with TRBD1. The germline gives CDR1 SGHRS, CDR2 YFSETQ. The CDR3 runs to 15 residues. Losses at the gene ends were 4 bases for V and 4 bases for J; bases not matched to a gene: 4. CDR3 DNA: TGCGCCAGCAGCCTGGACAGGGCATATAATTCACCCCTCCACTTT. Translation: CASSLDRAYNSPLHF.

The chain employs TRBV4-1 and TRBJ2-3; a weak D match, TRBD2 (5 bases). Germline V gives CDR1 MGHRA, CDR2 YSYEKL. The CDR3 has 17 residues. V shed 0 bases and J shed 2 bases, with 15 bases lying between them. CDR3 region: CASSQEWSGRTTDTQYF. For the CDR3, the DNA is TGCGCCAGCAGCCAAGAATGGAGCGGTAGAACCACAGATACGCAGTATTTT.

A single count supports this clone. CDR3 sequence reads: CASSLWEDEKLFF. The CDR3 DNA sequence: TGTGCCAGCAGCTTATGGGAGGATGAAAAACTGTTTTTT. The chain couples TRBV7-2 to TRBJ1-4; D unclear. With 2 bases removed from V and 6 bases from J, the gap between germline ends came to 7 bases. The CDR3 spans 13 residues. CDR1 SGHTA and CDR2 FQGNSA come from the germline V gene.

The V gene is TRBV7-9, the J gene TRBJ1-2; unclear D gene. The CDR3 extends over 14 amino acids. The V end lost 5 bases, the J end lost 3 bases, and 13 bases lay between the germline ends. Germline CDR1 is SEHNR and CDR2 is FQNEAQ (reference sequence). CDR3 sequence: CASSPYAADYGYTF. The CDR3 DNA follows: TGTGCCAGCAGCCCTTACGCGGCGGACTATGGCTACACCTTC.

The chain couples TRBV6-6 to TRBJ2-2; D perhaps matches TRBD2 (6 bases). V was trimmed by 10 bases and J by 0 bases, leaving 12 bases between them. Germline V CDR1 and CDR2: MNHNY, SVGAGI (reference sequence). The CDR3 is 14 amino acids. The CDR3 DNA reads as TGTGCCACGCACCGGGACTCGAACACCGGGGAGCTGTTTTTT. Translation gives CATHRDSNTGELFF.

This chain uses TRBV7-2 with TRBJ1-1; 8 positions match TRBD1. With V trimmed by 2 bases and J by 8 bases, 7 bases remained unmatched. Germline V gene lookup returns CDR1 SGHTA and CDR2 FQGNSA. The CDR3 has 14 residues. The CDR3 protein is CASSLWQGAVEAFF. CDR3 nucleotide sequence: TGTGCCAGCAGCTTATGGCAGGGGGCGGTGGAAGCTTTCTTT.

The CDR3 region has the DNA TGTGCCAGCACCCTCTCCGGGACAGGGGGCTCTAGGGAAAAACTGTTTTTT. Translating it yields CASTLSGTGGSREKLFF. The chain recombines TRBV28 with TRBJ1-4, with 12 bases matching TRBD1. This CDR3 contains 17 residues. Germline V gives CDR1 MDHEN, CDR2 SYDVKM. V shed 7 bases and J 8 bases; nucleotides not matched to a gene: 14.

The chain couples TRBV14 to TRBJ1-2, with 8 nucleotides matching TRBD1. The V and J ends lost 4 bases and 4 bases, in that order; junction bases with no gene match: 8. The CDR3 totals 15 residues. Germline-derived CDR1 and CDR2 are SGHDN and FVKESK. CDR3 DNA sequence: TGTGCCAGCAGCCTTCGACAGGGGCAAGGCTATGGCTACACCTTC. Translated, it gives CASSLRQGQGYGYTF. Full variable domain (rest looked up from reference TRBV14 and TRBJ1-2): EAGVTQFPSHSVIEKGQTVTLRCDPISGHDNLYWYRRVMGKEIKFLLHFVKESKQDESGMPNNRFLAERTGGTYSTLKVQPAELEDSGVYFCASSLRQGQGYGYTFGSGTRLTVV.

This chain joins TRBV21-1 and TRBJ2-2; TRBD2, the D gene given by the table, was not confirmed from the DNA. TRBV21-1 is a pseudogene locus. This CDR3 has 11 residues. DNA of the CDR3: TGTGCCAGCATGGAGGCCGGGGAGCTGTTTTTT. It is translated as CASMEAGELFF.

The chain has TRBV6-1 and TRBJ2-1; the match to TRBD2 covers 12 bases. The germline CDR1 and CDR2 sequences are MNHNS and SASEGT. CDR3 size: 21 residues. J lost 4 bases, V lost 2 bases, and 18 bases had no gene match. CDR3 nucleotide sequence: TGTGCCAGCAGTGAAAAATCTGGGGAAGCTAGCGGGAGGGCTCTTTACAATGAGCAGTTCTTC. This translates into CASSEKSGEASGRALYNEQFF.